This is a list of T cell receptor beta chains from one sample in a study of cytomegalovirus exposure and HLA in healthy donors. Clones were sequenced by immunoSEQ multiplex PCR, and TCRdb holds only the in-frame ones, with some missing. The sample lists 100,000 to 150,000 clones; 88% were seen once. The source material was PBMCs. The receptor set was obtained from a young man in good health and CMV-seronegative. CDR3s leave out the opening cysteine and the closing phenylalanine or tryptophan. Each record gives: clone size, V gene, J gene, D gene, CDR3 protein. D genes are given only for firm matches. Clone size is stated in some rows and not others, as once, few, many or a class when expanded.

clone size: .
V gene: TRBV7-9
J gene: TRBJ2-2
D gene: TRBD2
CDR3 protein: ASSHLAGVGDTGELF

clone size: .
V gene: TRBV19
J gene: TRBJ1-5
D gene: TRBD1
CDR3 protein: ASSTQGAGQPQH

clone size: .
V gene: TRBV7-9
J gene: TRBJ2-1
D gene: TRBD2
CDR3 protein: ASSPWSGRQYEQF

clone size: .
V gene: TRBV7-9
J gene: TRBJ1-4
D gene: .
CDR3 protein: ASSLVVAGINEKLF

clone size: .
V gene: TRBV6-4
J gene: TRBJ2-1
D gene: TRBD2
CDR3 protein: ASSDKAGANNEQF

clone size: few
V gene: TRBV15
J gene: TRBJ2-7
D gene: .
CDR3 protein: ATSSHDGSSYEQY

clone size: .
V gene: TRBV5-1
J gene: TRBJ2-1
D gene: TRBD2
CDR3 protein: ASSPTSGASNEQF

clone size: .
V gene: TRBV11-2
J gene: TRBJ2-7
D gene: .
CDR3 protein: ASSPTGFSYEQY

clone size: .
V gene: TRBV6-5
J gene: TRBJ1-3
D gene: .
CDR3 protein: ASREGGDSGNTIY

clone size: .
V gene: TRBV5-4
J gene: TRBJ2-5
D gene: .
CDR3 protein: ASSFYSQETQY

clone size: .
V gene: TRBV14
J gene: TRBJ1-4
D gene: .
CDR3 protein: ASSQDKTDLRATNEKLF

clone size: once
V gene: TRBV5-4
J gene: TRBJ2-5
D gene: TRBD1
CDR3 protein: ASSYPGQGKETRY

clone size: .
V gene: TRBV11-2
J gene: TRBJ1-1
D gene: .
CDR3 protein: ASSSLGPEAF

clone size: .
V gene: TRBV19
J gene: TRBJ2-5
D gene: TRBD1
CDR3 protein: ASSSGQGVETQY

clone size: .
V gene: TRBV19
J gene: TRBJ2-7
D gene: .
CDR3 protein: ASSIDLSVLVEQY

clone size: .
V gene: TRBV7-8
J gene: TRBJ1-3
D gene: TRBD1
CDR3 protein: ASSWNRGRGNTIY

clone size: once
V gene: TRBV4-1
J gene: TRBJ1-1
D gene: TRBD1
CDR3 protein: ASSHRGKGNTEAF

clone size: .
V gene: TRBV6-5
J gene: TRBJ2-7
D gene: .
CDR3 protein: ASTRQGSSYEQY

clone size: .
V gene: TRBV28
J gene: TRBJ2-3
D gene: TRBD1
CDR3 protein: ASSILTGAPSTDTQY

clone size: .
V gene: TRBV6-5
J gene: TRBJ1-5
D gene: .
CDR3 protein: ASSGGDSQPQH

clone size: medium-sized
V gene: TRBV6-4
J gene: TRBJ2-1
D gene: TRBD2
CDR3 protein: ASSRTSEDEQF

clone size: .
V gene: TRBV7-9
J gene: TRBJ2-1
D gene: .
CDR3 protein: ARDPRRPHNEQF

clone size: .
V gene: TRBV6-5
J gene: TRBJ1-1
D gene: TRBD1
CDR3 protein: ASSYSPGTGGSEAF

clone size: .
V gene: TRBV25-1
J gene: TRBJ1-5
D gene: .
CDR3 protein: ASSELGGRDQPQH

clone size: .
V gene: TRBV25-1
J gene: TRBJ2-5
D gene: .
CDR3 protein: AAETGLEETQY

clone size: .
V gene: TRBV4-3
J gene: TRBJ1-3
D gene: .
CDR3 protein: ASSQEIGGGISSGNTIY

clone size: .
V gene: TRBV5-6
J gene: TRBJ2-7
D gene: TRBD2
CDR3 protein: ASSFLRTSGSYEQY